This T cell receptor (beta chain) is from a study of T cell responses to AZD1222 COVID-19 vaccine. The method was immunoSEQ multiplex PCR; TCRdb's version includes in-frame clones alone and lacks a portion of them. The table records roughly 150,000 clones, about 93% of them present only once. The CDR3 is 15 amino acids. Trimming removed 2 bases from V and 2 bases from J, with 12 bases in between. Looked up from germline, CDR1 is MNHEY and CDR2 is SMNVEV (reference sequence). The TCR was taken from an adult who received the AZD1222 COVID-19 vaccine. This sequence joins TRBV27 and TRBJ1-2; perhaps TRBD1 as D (5 bases). The sequencing here drew on peripheral blood, taken 28 days after the second AZD1222 dose. The CDR3: CASSLRDGENYGYTF. The CDR3 bases are TGTGCCAGCAGTTTACGGGACGGTGAAAACTATGGCTACACCTTC.